What follows are 23 T cell receptor beta chains derived from one specimen sequenced in a study of shared clonotypes between healthy human individuals. Assay: immunoSEQ multiplex PCR; the TCRdb copy retains only in-frame clones and omits some. The table has about 2.3 million clones, approximately 93% seen once; the top ten hold 0.39%. Sequenced material: naive CD4+ T cells from PBMCs. This sample's subset: CD45RA+ positively selected. Every receptor here comes from a man aged 18 to 35 in good health. Some clones in this sample may be carry-over from other donors' samples.

This chain uses TRBV5-4 with TRBJ2-6; the match to TRBD2 covers 9 bases. From germline, CDR1 is SGHNT and CDR2 YYREEE (reference sequence). The CDR3 extends over 18 amino acids. The V gene end was trimmed by 4 bases and the J gene end by 2 bases; junction bases not matched to a gene: 10. CDR3 in amino acids: CASSRGLASLPGANVLTF. The CDR3 region has the DNA TGTGCCAGCAGCCGGGGACTAGCCAGTCTCCCTGGGGCCAACGTCCTGACTTTC.

The V gene is TRBV2, the J gene TRBJ1-5, with D possibly matching TRBD1 (6 bases). Germline V lookup: CDR1 SNHLY, CDR2 FYNNEI. CDR3 length: 13 amino acids. The V and J ends lost 8 bases and 6 bases respectively, with 14 bases between them. Written as DNA, the CDR3 is TGTGCCAGCGATCAAGGGGGAACTCAGCCCCAGCATTTT. Its translation: CASDQGGTQPQHF.

The chain carries TRBV11-2 and TRBJ2-7, with 9 bases matching TRBD2. The germline V gene encodes CDR1 SGHAT and CDR2 FQNNGV. V dropped 5 bases and J dropped 0; count of bases not matched to a gene: 2. The CDR3 sequence is 14 residues long. CDR3 sequence (DNA): TGTGCCAGCAGCCCTAGCGGGAACTCCTACGAGCAGTACTTC. Protein: CASSPSGNSYEQYF.

The chain recombines TRBV9 with TRBJ2-1; D is perhaps TRBD2 (6 bases). CDR1 and CDR2 (germline): SGDLS, YYNGEE. Trimming cost V 2 bases and J 9 bases, with 15 bases left between them. The CDR3 consists of 14 residues. CDR3 protein: CASSVTGGKSEQFF. CDR3 DNA sequence: TGTGCCAGCAGCGTTACGGGCGGGAAGAGTGAGCAGTTCTTC.

The chain couples TRBV28 to TRBJ2-4; TRBD2 is a possible D gene (6 bases). The germline CDR1 and CDR2 sequences are MDHEN and SYDVKM. The CDR3 spans 15 residues. V was cut by 7 bases and J by 7 bases, with 20 bases left in between. DNA of the CDR3: TGTGCCAGCACGTCTCCCCAGGGAGGAGGCAACATTCAGTACTTC. This encodes CASTSPQGGGNIQYF.

The genes are TRBV27 and TRBJ1-1; D is perhaps TRBD1 (5 bases). Looked up from germline, CDR1 is MNHEY and CDR2 is SMNVEV (reference sequence). This CDR3 region has 18 residues. V lost 4 bases to trimming and J lost 0 bases, with 21 bases between them. This CDR3 is CASSSARGSGRVNTEAFF. The CDR3 coding sequence is TGTGCCAGCAGTTCGGCCCGGGGGTCAGGGAGAGTGAACACTGAAGCTTTCTTT.

Remarks on this clone: Other DNA sequences in this specimen translate into the identical CDR3. The V and J genes are TRBV5-1 and TRBJ2-5; D may be TRBD1 (5 bases). The CDR3 is 15 residues long. In germline, CDR1 is SGHRS, CDR2 YFSETQ. V was shortened by 0 bases and J by 5 bases, with 14 bases between the two germline ends. The CDR3 spells CASSLAGQGGETQYF. CDR3 coding DNA: TGCGCCAGCAGCTTGGCCGGGCAGGGTGGGGAGACCCAGTACTTC.

This chain joins TRBV7-2 and TRBJ2-7; a possible D gene is TRBD1 (6 bases). Looked up from germline, CDR1 is SGHTA and CDR2 is FQGNSA. The length of the CDR3 is 15 residues. Trimming took off 1 base at V and 1 base at J, with 11 bases between the two ends. The CDR3 DNA follows: TGTGCCAGCAGCTTAGTGTCAGGGGTATCCTACGAGCAGTACTTC. Its translation is CASSLVSGVSYEQYF.

This chain links TRBV5-4 with TRBJ1-4; TRBD1 aligns across 7 bases. This CDR3 has 16 residues. Germline trimming cut 3 bases from V and 5 bases from J; bases unmatched to any gene: 10. Germline V gene lookup returns CDR1 SGHNT and CDR2 YYREEE (reference sequence). The DNA of the CDR3 is TGTGCCAGCAGCTGGGGGTCGGGACAGAAGAATGAAAAACTGTTTTTT. As protein: CASSWGSGQKNEKLFF.

The rearrangement joins TRBV7-9 to TRBJ2-7, with 8 bases identical to TRBD2. The CDR3 runs 14 residues. The germline CDR1 and CDR2 sequences are SEHNR and FQNEAQ (reference sequence). The ends lost 0 bases at V and 7 bases at J; junction bases unmatched: 5. CDR3 amino acids: CASSLALAEGEQYF. Written as DNA, the CDR3 is TGTGCCAGCAGCTTAGCACTAGCGGAGGGGGAGCAGTACTTC.

The V gene is TRBV4-1, the J gene TRBJ2-1; D is unclear. Trimming removed 3 bases at V and 0 bases at J, with 12 bases between. CDR1 MGHRA and CDR2 YSYEKL come from the germline V gene. This CDR3 comprises 16 residues. The CDR3 DNA follows: TGCGCCAGCAGCCAGGGGTTGCGGAGCTCCTACAATGAGCAGTTCTTC. Its translation: CASSQGLRSSYNEQFF.

The V and J genes are TRBV6-1 and TRBJ2-3; D might be TRBD2 (6 bases). Per the germline V gene, CDR1 is MNHNS and CDR2 is SASEGT. The V gene lost 10 bases and the J gene lost 5 bases, with 19 bases spanning the gap. The CDR3 runs 14 residues. CDR3 bases: TGTGCCACCCACCGGGGGAGTCGGGGAGATACGCAGTATTTT. Translated, it gives CATHRGSRGDTQYF.

The chain recombines TRBV19 with TRBJ2-3; the D is unclear. CDR1 is LNHDA and CDR2 is SQIVND in the germline V gene (reference sequence). The CDR3 has 14 amino acids. The V and J ends lost 5 bases and 2 bases respectively, with 11 bases between them. CDR3 loop: CASSGQVYTDTQYF. DNA for the CDR3: TGTGCCAGTAGTGGGCAAGTTTACACAGATACGCAGTATTTT. Variable domain in full (rest from reference TRBV19 and TRBJ2-3): DGGITQSPKYLFRKEGQNVTLSCEQNLNHDAMYWYRQDPGQGLRLIYYSQIVNDFQKGDIAEGYSVSREKKESFPLTVTSAQKNPTAFYLCASSGQVYTDTQYFGPGTRLTVL.

The genes are TRBV7-9 and TRBJ2-5; D is uncertain. Germline V gene lookup returns CDR1 SEHNR and CDR2 FQNEAQ (reference sequence). With 4 bases removed from V and 4 bases from J, the gap between germline ends came to 4 bases. This CDR3 region has 11 residues. CDR3 sequence reads: CASSSAETQYF. CDR3 coding DNA: TGTGCCAGCAGCTCGGCAGAGACCCAGTACTTC.

The genes are TRBV5-1 and TRBJ1-1; D not certain. V lost 4 bases to trimming and J lost 6 bases, with 19 bases between them. Germline assignment: CDR1 SGHRS and CDR2 YFSETQ. The CDR3 is 15 amino acids. CDR3 in DNA: TGCGCCAGCAGCCTGGAGGTCCGACTTTCCGCTGAAGCTTTCTTT. This encodes CASSLEVRLSAEAFF.

The chain recombines TRBV5-1 with TRBJ1-1, with unresolved D. The V gene lost 1 base and the J gene lost 3 bases, with 13 bases spanning the gap. The CDR3 spans 15 residues. From germline, CDR1 is SGHRS and CDR2 YFSETQ. The DNA for the CDR3 is TGCGCCAGCAGCTTGTTGGGTTTCAGCGACACTGAAGCTTTCTTT. Translating it yields CASSLLGFSDTEAFF.

This chain's CDR3 is CASSLTPLGNEKLFF. The CDR3 DNA sequence: TGCGCCAGCAGCCTCACCCCGTTGGGAAATGAAAAACTGTTTTTT. The V call is TRBV4-1, the J call TRBJ1-4; D gene uncertain. This CDR3 has 15 residues. The ends were cut back, 4 bases at V and 5 bases at J, with 14 bases in the middle. Germline V gene sequence: CDR1 MGHRA, CDR2 YSYEKL.

The chain carries TRBV6-5 and TRBJ1-5; possible D gene TRBD1, 5 bases. Trimming took off 10 bases at V and 1 base at J, with 14 bases between the two ends. CDR1 is MNHEY and CDR2 is SVGAGI in the germline V gene. This CDR3 has 14 residues. This chain's CDR3 is CATARRDSNQPQHF. The CDR3 DNA reads as TGTGCCACCGCCCGGCGGGACAGCAATCAGCCCCAGCATTTT.

The chain links TRBV5-1 to TRBJ1-4; tentatively, D is TRBD1 (5 bases). Trimming took off 0 bases at V and 6 bases at J, with 12 bases between the two ends. Germline assignment: CDR1 SGHRS and CDR2 YFSETQ. This CDR3 contains 15 residues. The CDR3 protein is CASSLDGEGYEKLFF. The CDR3 bases are TGCGCCAGCAGCTTGGATGGGGAGGGGTATGAAAAACTGTTTTTT.

The V gene is TRBV6-5, the J gene TRBJ1-3; TRBD1 might be the D (5 bases). Germline CDR1 and CDR2: MNHEY and SVGAGI. The germline V and J ends were trimmed by 6 bases and 1 base, with 13 bases remaining between them. The length of the CDR3 is 15 residues. CDR3 loop: CASSRGAGSGNTIYF. CDR3 DNA: TGTGCCAGCAGCCGCGGGGCAGGGTCTGGAAACACCATATATTTT.

The CDR3 DNA sequence: TGTGCCAGCAGCTCAGCGGGAGCAATTAAAAAATGGAATGAGCAGTTCTTC. As protein: CASSSAGAIKKWNEQFF. The chain uses TRBV5-6 and TRBJ2-1; 8 bases are a match to TRBD2. The V gene's germline CDR1 is SGHDT and CDR2 YYEEEE. The CDR3 spans 17 residues. The J segment lost 7 bases and the V segment lost 3 bases, leaving 15 bases of the junction unmatched.

This clone was observed once. This chain links TRBV7-9 with TRBJ2-5; D is unresolved. The V end lost 1 base, the J end lost 1 base, and 16 bases lay between the germline ends. The V gene's germline CDR1 is SEHNR and CDR2 FQNEAQ (reference sequence). The CDR3 runs 17 residues. The CDR3 spells CASSLVDLGRFQETQYF. CDR3 bases: TGTGCCAGCAGCTTAGTCGACCTCGGACGGTTCCAAGAGACCCAGTACTTC. Using reference TRBV7-9 and TRBJ2-5 for the parts outside the CDR3, the full variable domain is DTGVSQNPRHKITKRGQNVTFRCDPISEHNRLYWYRQTLGQGPEFLTYFQNEAQLEKSRLLSDRFSAERPKGSFSTLEIQRTEQGDSAMYLCASSLVDLGRFQETQYFGPGTRLLVL.

V is TRBV5-1 and J is TRBJ2-7, with D maybe TRBD1 (5 bases). The CDR3 covers 14 residues. The V gene's germline CDR1 is SGHRS and CDR2 YFSETQ. Trimming shortened V by 1 base and J by 2 bases, and 10 bases separated the two germline ends. The CDR3 DNA reads TGCGCCAGCAGCTTGACAGGTATCACCTACGAGCAGTACTTC. The encoded protein is CASSLTGITYEQYF.